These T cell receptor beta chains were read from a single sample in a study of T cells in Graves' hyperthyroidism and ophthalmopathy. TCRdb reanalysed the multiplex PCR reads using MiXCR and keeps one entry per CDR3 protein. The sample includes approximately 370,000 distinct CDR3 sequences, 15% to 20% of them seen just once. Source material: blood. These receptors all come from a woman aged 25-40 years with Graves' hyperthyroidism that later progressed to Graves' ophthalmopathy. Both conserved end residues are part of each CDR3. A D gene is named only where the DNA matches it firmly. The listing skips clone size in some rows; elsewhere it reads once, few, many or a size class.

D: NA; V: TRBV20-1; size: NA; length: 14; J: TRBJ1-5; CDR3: CSAGVAWRNQPQHF; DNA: TGCAGTGCTGGAGTCGCATGGCGAAATCAGCCCCAGCATTTT
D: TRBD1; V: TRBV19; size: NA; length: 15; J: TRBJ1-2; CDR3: CASSIPEQGVGGYTF; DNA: TGTGCCAGTAGTATCCCGGAACAGGGGGTAGGAGGCTACACCTTC
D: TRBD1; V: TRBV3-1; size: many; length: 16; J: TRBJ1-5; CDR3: CASSRGTGFGNQPQHF; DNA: TGTGCCAGCAGCCGAGGGACAGGGTTTGGCAATCAGCCCCAGCATTTT
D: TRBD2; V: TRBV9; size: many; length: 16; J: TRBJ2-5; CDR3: CASSPRGLAGAETQYF; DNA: TGTGCCAGCAGCCCCCGAGGGCTAGCGGGGGCAGAGACCCAGTACTTC
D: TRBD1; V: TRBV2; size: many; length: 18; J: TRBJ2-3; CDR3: CASSLGQGQGFRTDTQYF; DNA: TGTGCCAGCAGCTTGGGACAGGGGCAAGGGTTCCGCACAGATACGCAGTATTTT
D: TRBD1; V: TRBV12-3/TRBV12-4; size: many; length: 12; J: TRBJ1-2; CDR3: CASQDSGGGYTF; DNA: TGTGCCAGCCAAGACTCAGGGGGTGGCTACACCTTC
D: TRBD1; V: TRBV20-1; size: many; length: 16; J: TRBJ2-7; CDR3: CSARDTMGQGIYEQYF; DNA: TGCAGTGCTAGAGATACCATGGGACAGGGAATCTACGAGCAGTACTTC
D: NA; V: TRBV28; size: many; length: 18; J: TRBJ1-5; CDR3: CASRPLGQFRPSNQPQHF; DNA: TGTGCCAGCAGACCCCTAGGGCAGTTCCGTCCGAGCAATCAGCCCCAGCATTTT
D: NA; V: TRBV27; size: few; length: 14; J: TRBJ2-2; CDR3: CASSFGLSTGELFF; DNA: TGTGCCAGCAGTTTTGGACTGTCCACCGGGGAGCTGTTTTTT
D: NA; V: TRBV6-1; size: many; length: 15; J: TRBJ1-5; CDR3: CASSEGTIVSQPQHF; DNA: TGTGCCAGCAGTGAAGGCACGATCGTAAGCCAGCCCCAGCATTTT
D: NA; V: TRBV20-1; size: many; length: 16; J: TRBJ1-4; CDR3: CSARPLRPGGYEKLFF; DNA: TGCAGTGCTAGGCCCCTTCGACCCGGAGGATATGAAAAACTGTTTTTT
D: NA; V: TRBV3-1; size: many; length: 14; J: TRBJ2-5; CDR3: CASSLSDPGETQYF; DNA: TGTGCCAGCAGCTTATCCGACCCAGGGGAGACCCAGTACTTC
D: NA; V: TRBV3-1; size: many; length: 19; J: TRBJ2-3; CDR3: CASSQVNHRAVYSTDTQYF; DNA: TGTGCCAGCAGCCAAGTTAATCATCGGGCGGTATATAGCACAGATACGCAGTATTTT
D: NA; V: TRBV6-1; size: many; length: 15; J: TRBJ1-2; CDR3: CASSAYLGREDGYTF; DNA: TGTGCCAGCTCGGCCTACTTGGGACGGGAGGATGGCTACACCTTC
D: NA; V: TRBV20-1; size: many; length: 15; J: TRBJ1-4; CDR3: CSARDWSGGWEKLFF; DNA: TGCAGTGCTAGAGATTGGAGTGGGGGTTGGGAAAAACTGTTTTTT
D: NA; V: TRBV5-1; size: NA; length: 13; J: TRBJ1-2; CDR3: CASSTDSNYGYTF; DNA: TGCGCCAGCAGCACGGACAGTAACTATGGCTACACCTTC
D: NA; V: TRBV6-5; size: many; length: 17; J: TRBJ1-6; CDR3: CASSYSFEGSYNSPLHF; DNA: TGTGCCAGCAGTTACTCGTTTGAGGGCTCCTATAATTCACCCCTCCACTTT
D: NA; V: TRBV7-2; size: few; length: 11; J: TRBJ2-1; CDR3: CASSPHDEQFF; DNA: TGTGCCAGCAGCCCCCATGATGAGCAGTTCTTC
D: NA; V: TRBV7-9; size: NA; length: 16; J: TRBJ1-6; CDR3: CASSLGGRGGGSPLHF; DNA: TGTGCCAGCAGCTTAGGGGGGCGAGGAGGGGGTTCACCCCTCCACTTT
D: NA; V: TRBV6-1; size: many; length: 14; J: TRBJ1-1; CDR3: CASSINRANTEAFF; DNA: TGTGCCAGCAGTATTAACAGGGCGAACACTGAAGCTTTCTTT
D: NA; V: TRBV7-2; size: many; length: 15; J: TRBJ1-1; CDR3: CASSLSGRVNTEAFF; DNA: TGTGCCAGCAGCTTATCCGGGAGGGTGAACACTGAAGCTTTCTTT
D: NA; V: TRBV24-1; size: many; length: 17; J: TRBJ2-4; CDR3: CATSDCPWLGAKNIQYF; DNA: TGTGCCACCAGTGATTGCCCCTGGTTGGGTGCCAAAAACATTCAGTACTTC